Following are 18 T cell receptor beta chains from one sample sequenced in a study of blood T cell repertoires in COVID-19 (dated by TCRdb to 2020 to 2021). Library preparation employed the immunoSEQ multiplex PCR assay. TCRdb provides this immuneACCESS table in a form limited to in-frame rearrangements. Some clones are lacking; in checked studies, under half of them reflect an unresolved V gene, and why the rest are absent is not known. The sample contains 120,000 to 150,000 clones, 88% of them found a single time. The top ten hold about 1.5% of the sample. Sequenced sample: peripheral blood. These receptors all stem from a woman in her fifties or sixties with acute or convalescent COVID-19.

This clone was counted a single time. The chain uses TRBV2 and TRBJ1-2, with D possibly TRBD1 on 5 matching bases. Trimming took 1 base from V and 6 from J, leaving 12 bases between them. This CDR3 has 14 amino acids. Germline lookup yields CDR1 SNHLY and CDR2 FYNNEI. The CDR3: CASSEEWVGDGYTF. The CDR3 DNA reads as TGTGCCAGCAGTGAAGAATGGGTAGGGGATGGCTACACCTTC.

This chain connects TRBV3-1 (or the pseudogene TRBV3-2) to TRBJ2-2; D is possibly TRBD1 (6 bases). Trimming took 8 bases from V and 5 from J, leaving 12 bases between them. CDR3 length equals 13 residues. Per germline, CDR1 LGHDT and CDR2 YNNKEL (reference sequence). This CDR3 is CASAYGQTGELFF. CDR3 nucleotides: TGTGCCAGCGCCTATGGACAGACCGGGGAGCTGTTTTTT.

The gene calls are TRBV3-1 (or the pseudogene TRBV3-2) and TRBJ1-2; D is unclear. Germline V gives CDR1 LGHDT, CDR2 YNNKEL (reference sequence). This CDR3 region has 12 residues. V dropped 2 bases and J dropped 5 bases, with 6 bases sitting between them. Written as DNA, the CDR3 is TGTGCCAGCAGCCAAAGCGAGTATGGCTACACCTTC. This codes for CASSQSEYGYTF.

The CDR3 coding sequence is TGTGCCAGCAGCCCCCGACAGGGGCGCTCCTATAATTCACCCCTCCACTTT. It is translated as CASSPRQGRSYNSPLHF. The genes are TRBV9 and TRBJ1-6, with TRBD1 matching over 8 bases. The CDR3 consists of 17 residues. CDR1 and CDR2 from the germline V gene are SGDLS and YYNGEE. With 4 bases clipped from V and 0 bases from J, the junction kept 6 bases outside the gene matches.

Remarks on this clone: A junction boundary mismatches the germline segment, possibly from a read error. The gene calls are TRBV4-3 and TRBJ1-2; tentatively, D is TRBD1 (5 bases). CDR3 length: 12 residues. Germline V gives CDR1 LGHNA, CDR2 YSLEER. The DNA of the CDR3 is TGCGCCAGCAGCCAAGACACCTCAGGGCGAATCTTC. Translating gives CASSQDTSGRIF.

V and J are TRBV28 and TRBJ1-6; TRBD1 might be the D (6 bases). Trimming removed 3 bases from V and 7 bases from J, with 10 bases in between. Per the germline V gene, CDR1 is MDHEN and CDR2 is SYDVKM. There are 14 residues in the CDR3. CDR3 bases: TGTGCCAGCAGTTTTCTACAGGGAAATTCACCCCTCCACTTT. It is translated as CASSFLQGNSPLHF.

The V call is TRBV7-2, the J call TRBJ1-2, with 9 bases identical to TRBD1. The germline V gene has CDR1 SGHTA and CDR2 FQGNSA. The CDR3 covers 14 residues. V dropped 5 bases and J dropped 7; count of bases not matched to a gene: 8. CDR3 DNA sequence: TGTGCCAGCAGCGTGGCGGGACAGGGAATTGGCTACACCTTC. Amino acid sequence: CASSVAGQGIGYTF.

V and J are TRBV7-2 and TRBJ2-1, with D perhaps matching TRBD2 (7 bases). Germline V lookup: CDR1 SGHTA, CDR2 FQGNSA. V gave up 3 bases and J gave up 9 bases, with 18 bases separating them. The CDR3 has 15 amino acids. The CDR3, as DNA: TGTGCCAGCAGCTTCCAGGGGAGGGTACCAAGTGAGCAGTTCTTC. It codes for CASSFQGRVPSEQFF.

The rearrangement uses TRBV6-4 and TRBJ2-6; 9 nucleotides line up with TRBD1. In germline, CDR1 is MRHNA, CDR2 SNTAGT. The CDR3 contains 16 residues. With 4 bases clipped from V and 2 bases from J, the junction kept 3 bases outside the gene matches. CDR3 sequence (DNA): TGTGCCAGCAGTGCACAGGGGGCGGCTGGGGCCAACGTCCTGACTTTC. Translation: CASSAQGAAGANVLTF.

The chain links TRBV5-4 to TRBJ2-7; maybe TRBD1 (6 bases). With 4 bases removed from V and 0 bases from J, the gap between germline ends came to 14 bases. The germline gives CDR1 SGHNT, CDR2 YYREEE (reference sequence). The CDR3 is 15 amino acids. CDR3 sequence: CASSRGQSISYEQYF. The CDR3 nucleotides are TGTGCCAGCAGCAGAGGACAGAGCATCTCCTACGAGCAGTACTTC.

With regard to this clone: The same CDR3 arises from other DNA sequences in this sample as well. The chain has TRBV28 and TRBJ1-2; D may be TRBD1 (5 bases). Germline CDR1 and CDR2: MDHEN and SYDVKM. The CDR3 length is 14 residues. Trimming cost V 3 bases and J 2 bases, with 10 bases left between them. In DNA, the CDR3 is TGTGCCAGCAGTTTCCCGGGGGAGAACTATGGCTACACCTTC. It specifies CASSFPGENYGYTF.

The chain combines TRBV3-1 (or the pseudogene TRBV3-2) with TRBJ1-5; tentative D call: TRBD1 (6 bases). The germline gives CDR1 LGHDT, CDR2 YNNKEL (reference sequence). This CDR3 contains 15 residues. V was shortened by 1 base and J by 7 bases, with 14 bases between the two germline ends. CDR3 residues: CASSQGGQGSQPQHF. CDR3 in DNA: TGTGCCAGCAGCCAAGGAGGCCAGGGGAGCCAGCCCCAGCATTTT.

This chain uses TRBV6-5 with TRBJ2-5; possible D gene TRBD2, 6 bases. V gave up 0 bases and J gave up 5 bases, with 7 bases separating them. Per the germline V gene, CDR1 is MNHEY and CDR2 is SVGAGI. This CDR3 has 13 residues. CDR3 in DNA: TGTGCCAGCAGTTACTCAGGGAGGGAGACCCAGTACTTC. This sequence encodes CASSYSGRETQYF.

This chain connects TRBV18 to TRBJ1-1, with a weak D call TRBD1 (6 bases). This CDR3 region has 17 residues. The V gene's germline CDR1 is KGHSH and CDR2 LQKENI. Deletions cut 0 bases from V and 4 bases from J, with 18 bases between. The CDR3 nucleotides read TGTGCCAGCTCACCACCATGGACGGGGCAGGGGAGCACTGAAGCTTTCTTT. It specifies CASSPPWTGQGSTEAFF.

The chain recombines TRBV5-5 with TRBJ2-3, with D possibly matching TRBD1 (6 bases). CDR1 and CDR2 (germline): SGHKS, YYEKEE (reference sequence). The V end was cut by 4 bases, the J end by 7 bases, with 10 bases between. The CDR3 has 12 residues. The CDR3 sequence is CASSTDSYTQYF. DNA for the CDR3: TGTGCCAGCAGCACGGACAGTTATACGCAGTATTTT.

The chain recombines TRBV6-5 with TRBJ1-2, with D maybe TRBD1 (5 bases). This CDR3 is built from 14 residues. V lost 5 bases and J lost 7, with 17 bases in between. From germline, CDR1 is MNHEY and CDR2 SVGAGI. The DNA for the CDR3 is TGTGCCAGCAGTCTTAAATCTGGGGCAGGTGGCTACACCTTC. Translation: CASSLKSGAGGYTF.

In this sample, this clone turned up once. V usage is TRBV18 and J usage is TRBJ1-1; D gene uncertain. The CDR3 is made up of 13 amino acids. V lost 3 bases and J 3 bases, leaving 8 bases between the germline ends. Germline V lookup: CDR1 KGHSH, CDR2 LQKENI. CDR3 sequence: CASSPVQDTEAFF. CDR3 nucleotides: TGTGCCAGCTCACCGGTTCAGGACACTGAAGCTTTCTTT.

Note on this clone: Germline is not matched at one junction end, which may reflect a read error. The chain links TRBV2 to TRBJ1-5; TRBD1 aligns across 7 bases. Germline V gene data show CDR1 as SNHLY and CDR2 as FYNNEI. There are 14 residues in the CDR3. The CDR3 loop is CASREGTGNQPQHF. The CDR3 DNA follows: TGTGCCAGCAGGGAAGGGACAGGCAATCAGCCCCAGCATTTT.